The 30 T cell receptor beta chains below were found in one sample sequenced in a study of shared clonotypes between healthy human individuals. Profiled with immunoSEQ multiplex PCR; TCRdb holds only in-frame clones, not every one. The sample holds around 2.1 million clones; about 94% are singletons and the top ten take less than 0.15%. Sequencing was carried out using naive CD4+ T cells sorted from blood. Subset given: CD45RA+ positively selected. These receptors originate from a man aged 18 to 30 in good health.

V gene TRBV13 combines with J gene TRBJ1-3; D call uncertain. CDR1 and CDR2 from the germline V gene are PRHDT and FYEKMQ (reference sequence). The CDR3 runs 16 residues. V was clipped by 1 base and J by 6 bases, with 16 bases between them. The CDR3 loop reads CASSLEGPKKANTIYF. The DNA of the CDR3 is TGTGCCAGCAGCTTAGAGGGTCCCAAGAAGGCAAACACCATATATTTT.

The V call is TRBV18, the J call TRBJ1-1; D gene unclear. The V gene's germline CDR1 is KGHSH and CDR2 LQKENI. V was cut by 1 base and J by 8 bases, with 11 bases left in between. The CDR3 totals 13 residues. CDR3 in DNA: TGTGCCAGCTCACCACAGGACCTTGGGGAAGCTTTCTTT. Amino acids: CASSPQDLGEAFF.

The chain combines TRBV6-5 with TRBJ1-1; TRBD1 matches at 8 bases. CDR1 and CDR2 from the germline V gene are MNHEY and SVGAGI. Trimming at V came to 6 bases and at J to 11 bases, leaving 14 bases not matched to a gene. This CDR3 has 14 amino acids. The CDR3 nucleotides are TGTGCCAGCAGCCAAAGGACAGGGTCCATCACGGCTTTCTTT. Protein sequence: CASSQRTGSITAFF.

This clone was recorded once. The V and J genes are TRBV7-9 and TRBJ1-4, with D unresolved. Germline assignment: CDR1 SEHNR and CDR2 FQNEAQ (reference sequence). Trimming removed 5 bases from V and 0 bases from J, with 10 bases in between. CDR3 length equals 15 residues. CDR3 residues: CASSPTRATNEKLFF. Written as DNA, the CDR3 is TGTGCCAGCAGCCCTACTCGGGCAACTAATGAAAAACTGTTTTTT.

This clone has a single count. The genes are TRBV27 and TRBJ2-4, with 7 bases that match TRBD2. From germline, CDR1 is MNHEY and CDR2 SMNVEV (reference sequence). There are 15 residues in the CDR3. Trimming took 0 bases from V and 9 from J; bases not matched to a gene: 8. The CDR3 here is CASSLSTAGAGIQYF. As DNA, the CDR3 is TGTGCCAGCAGTTTATCGACGGCGGGAGCGGGCATTCAGTACTTC.

The chain carries TRBV21-1 and TRBJ1-3; TRBD1, the D gene given by the table, was not confirmed from the DNA. TRBV21-1 is a recognized pseudogene. The CDR3 spans 16 residues. CDR3 protein: CASSKAATGTGNTIYF. As DNA, the CDR3 is TGTGCCAGCAGCAAAGCCGCGACAGGGACTGGAAACACCATATATTTT.

The genes are TRBV19 and TRBJ1-1, with D perhaps matching TRBD1 (5 bases). Germline V gene data show CDR1 as LNHDA and CDR2 as SQIVND (reference sequence). The CDR3 spans 14 residues. Between the trimmed V and J ends, which lost 4 bases and 1 base, there was a span of 10 bases. This chain's CDR3 is CASSTGKWNTEAFF. CDR3 coding DNA: TGTGCCAGTAGTACAGGGAAGTGGAACACTGAAGCTTTCTTT.

The chain uses TRBV5-6 and TRBJ2-2; 8 bases fit TRBD2. The germline CDR1 and CDR2 sequences are SGHDT and YYEEEE. This CDR3 has 17 residues. The ends lost 4 bases at V and 1 base at J; junction bases unmatched: 9. The CDR3: CASSLVVAGMNTGELFF. The CDR3 DNA is TGTGCCAGCAGCCTGGTGGTAGCGGGGATGAACACCGGGGAGCTGTTTTTT.

The DNA for the CDR3 is TGTGCCAGCCGTTCCCTCGACAGGGGGGTTGGTGGCTACACCTTC. It specifies CASRSLDRGVGGYTF. The J gene is TRBJ1-2, the V gene TRBV28; 9 positions match TRBD1. This CDR3 comprises 15 residues. V trimming: 8 bases; J trimming: 7 bases; junction bases outside the gene matches: 14. Germline CDR1 MDHEN, CDR2 SYDVKM.

The rearrangement joins TRBV10-2 to TRBJ1-1, with 10 bases that match TRBD1. The CDR3 is 17 amino acids. The germline V gene has CDR1 WSHSY and CDR2 SAAADI. The ends lost 6 bases at V and 0 bases at J; junction bases unmatched: 10. Here the CDR3 reads CASRIQRTGGLNTEAFF. In DNA, the CDR3 is TGCGCCAGCAGAATCCAACGGACAGGGGGTTTGAACACTGAAGCTTTCTTT.

The rearrangement joins TRBV5-1 to TRBJ1-6; TRBD1 is a possible D gene (6 bases). The V gene's germline CDR1 is SGHRS and CDR2 YFSETQ. V was pared by 0 bases and J by 9 bases, with 13 bases between. CDR3 size: 15 residues. The CDR3 here is CASSLAGERVSPLHF. The CDR3 bases are TGCGCCAGCAGCTTGGCAGGGGAGAGGGTTTCACCCCTCCACTTT.

This chain joins TRBV10-1 and TRBJ2-7; D is perhaps TRBD2 (6 bases). The CDR3 covers 15 residues. Germline V CDR1 and CDR2: WNHNN, SYGVQD (reference sequence). The V end was cut by 3 bases, the J end by 2 bases, with 14 bases between. Here the CDR3 reads CASSDGSTLTYEQYF. For the CDR3, the DNA is TGCGCCAGCAGTGACGGGAGTACGCTTACCTACGAGCAGTACTTC.

This clone came up once. The V and J genes are TRBV4-1 and TRBJ2-1; 8 nucleotides line up with TRBD2. V shed 1 base, J shed 3 bases, and the junction held 11 bases outside the gene matches. Looked up from germline, CDR1 is MGHRA and CDR2 is YSYEKL. This CDR3 contains 18 residues. CDR3 nucleotides: TGCGCCAGCAGCCAAGTCGGCGTAAGCGGGAGTTTCTACAATGAGCAGTTCTTC. This encodes CASSQVGVSGSFYNEQFF.

This chain connects TRBV7-2 to TRBJ1-1; 7 nucleotides align to TRBD1. Losses at the gene ends were 4 bases for V and 2 bases for J; bases not matched to a gene: 4. This CDR3 is built from 14 residues. The germline V gene encodes CDR1 SGHTA and CDR2 FQGNSA. DNA for the CDR3: TGTGCCAGCAGCTGGGGACAGTCAAACACTGAAGCTTTCTTT. It specifies CASSWGQSNTEAFF.

Details on this clone: This specimen includes other DNA sequences encoding the same CDR3. The rearrangement links TRBV29-1 to TRBJ2-5; D not resolved. V was cut by 3 bases and J by 4 bases, with 6 bases left in between. From germline, CDR1 is SQVTM and CDR2 ANQGSEA. The CDR3 loop spans 11 amino acids. CDR3 DNA: TGCAGCGTTGAGCTGGGAGAGACCCAGTACTTC. Its translation is CSVELGETQYF.

The genes are TRBV11-3 and TRBJ2-2, with 9 bases lining up with TRBD1. With V trimmed by 5 bases and J by 4 bases, 8 bases remained unmatched. Germline lookup yields CDR1 SGHNT and CDR2 YENEEA. CDR3 length: 16 amino acids. CDR3 bases: TGTGCCAGCAGCCATACCGACAGGGGGGGCACCGGGGAGCTGTTTTTT. Its translation is CASSHTDRGGTGELFF.

V usage is TRBV28 and J usage is TRBJ1-2; 8 positions match TRBD1. This CDR3 comprises 14 residues. Germline CDR1 MDHEN, CDR2 SYDVKM. The V and J ends lost 0 bases and 8 bases, in that order; junction bases with no gene match: 5. The chain's CDR3 is CASSLWTGESGYTF. For the CDR3, the DNA is TGTGCCAGCAGTTTATGGACAGGGGAGAGCGGCTACACCTTC.

The gene calls are TRBV19 and TRBJ1-5; D may be TRBD1 (5 bases). V lost 3 bases and J lost 3, with 9 bases in between. The CDR3 consists of 14 residues. CDR1 and CDR2 from the germline V gene are LNHDA and SQIVND (reference sequence). Here the CDR3 reads CASSIWGNNQPQHF. Here the CDR3 DNA reads TGTGCCAGTAGTATCTGGGGGAACAATCAGCCCCAGCATTTT. Together with reference TRBV19 and TRBJ1-5, the CDR3 gives the full variable domain: DGGITQSPKYLFRKEGQNVTLSCEQNLNHDAMYWYRQDPGQGLRLIYYSQIVNDFQKGDIAEGYSVSREKKESFPLTVTSAQKNPTAFYLCASSIWGNNQPQHFGDGTRLSIL.

The rearrangement uses TRBV9 and TRBJ2-3, with D perhaps TRBD1 (5 bases). The CDR3 loop spans 16 amino acids. Germline CDR1 is SGDLS and CDR2 is YYNGEE. The ends were cut back, 0 bases at V and 2 bases at J, with 13 bases in the middle. CDR3 DNA: TGTGCCAGCAGCGTAGCTTTGAAGACAGACACAGATACGCAGTATTTT. Encoded protein: CASSVALKTDTDTQYF.

The chain carries TRBV6-4 and TRBJ1-1; weak D call: TRBD1 (5 bases). The CDR3 consists of 15 residues. The ends were cut back, 5 bases at V and 1 base at J, with 14 bases in the middle. From germline, CDR1 is MRHNA and CDR2 SNTAGT. DNA of the CDR3: TGTGCCAGCAGTCTGACCTCCGGGGCGAACACTGAAGCTTTCTTT. Translation: CASSLTSGANTEAFF.

J is TRBJ2-7 and V is TRBV11-2; D call uncertain. The V end was cut by 3 bases, the J end by 4 bases, with 7 bases between. The length of the CDR3 is 12 residues. Germline V gives CDR1 SGHAT, CDR2 FQNNGV. The CDR3 bases are TGTGCCAGCAGCTTTTTACTATACGAGCAGTACTTC. It encodes CASSFLLYEQYF.

Worth noting for this clone: Within the sample, other DNA sequences also encode this same CDR3. This rearrangement joins TRBV2 to TRBJ2-7; 10 bases align to TRBD1. J was trimmed by 4 bases and V by 8 bases; bases with no gene match: 5. This CDR3 region has 13 residues. Per the germline V gene, CDR1 is SNHLY and CDR2 is FYNNEI. Here the CDR3 DNA reads TGTGCCAGCTCGGGACAGGGGCCTTACGAGCAGTACTTC. Its translation is CASSGQGPYEQYF.

This clone came up once. This rearrangement joins TRBV6-6 to TRBJ2-7, with 11 bases aligning to TRBD2. Germline values: CDR1 MNHNY, CDR2 SVGAGI (reference sequence). The CDR3 is 15 residues long. With 6 bases clipped from V and 2 bases from J, the junction kept 6 bases outside the gene matches. The CDR3 here is CASRIPSGRPYEQYF. CDR3 DNA: TGTGCCAGCAGAATACCTAGCGGGAGGCCCTACGAGCAGTACTTC.

The gene calls are TRBV7-2 and TRBJ2-3; weak D call: TRBD2 (6 bases). This CDR3 comprises 15 residues. The germline V gene has CDR1 SGHTA and CDR2 FQGNSA. Deletions cut 1 base from V and 2 bases from J, with 10 bases between. The DNA for the CDR3 is TGTGCCAGCAGCTTAGAGGCGGGGTACACAGATACGCAGTATTTT. Residues: CASSLEAGYTDTQYF. Drawing the rest from reference TRBV7-2 and TRBJ2-3, the complete variable domain is GAGVSQSPSNKVTEKGKDVELRCDPISGHTALYWYRQSLGQGLEFLIYFQGNSAPDKSGLPSDRFSAERTGGSVSTLTIQRTQQEDSAVYLCASSLEAGYTDTQYFGPGTRLTVL.

The gene calls are TRBV18 and TRBJ2-1, with D possibly TRBD2 on 6 matching bases. CDR3 length equals 16 residues. Looked up from germline, CDR1 is KGHSH and CDR2 is LQKENI. V dropped 3 bases and J dropped 0 bases, with 12 bases sitting between them. The CDR3: CASSPPGGVSYNEQFF. In DNA form, the CDR3 reads TGTGCCAGCTCACCCCCAGGCGGGGTCTCCTACAATGAGCAGTTCTTC.

This chain connects TRBV2 to TRBJ2-4; TRBD1 aligns across 9 bases. Germline V CDR1 and CDR2: SNHLY, FYNNEI. V was clipped by 4 bases and J by 1 base; unmatched bases: 8. This CDR3 comprises 17 residues. For the CDR3, the DNA is TGTGCCAGCAGTGTACTCGACAGGGGGGTTGCCAAAAACATTCAGTACTTC. The encoded protein is CASSVLDRGVAKNIQYF.

V gene TRBV7-9 combines with J gene TRBJ1-1, with D maybe TRBD1 (5 bases). This CDR3 comprises 14 residues. The V and J ends lost 11 bases and 1 base respectively, with 17 bases between them. Germline-derived CDR1 and CDR2 are SEHNR and FQNEAQ (reference sequence). The CDR3 spells CASPGGTGNTEAFF. The DNA for the CDR3 is TGTGCCTCCCCGGGGGGTACGGGGAACACTGAAGCTTTCTTT.

The gene calls are TRBV14 and TRBJ1-2; no firm D call. Germline V gives CDR1 SGHDN, CDR2 FVKESK. Trimming pared 1 base from V and 7 bases from J, leaving 10 bases between. The CDR3 covers 13 residues. CDR3: CASSQVNSGGYTF. In DNA form, the CDR3 reads TGTGCCAGCAGCCAAGTAAACTCCGGTGGCTACACCTTC.

The chain couples TRBV28 to TRBJ1-5, with 11 bases matching TRBD1. Germline V gene sequence: CDR1 MDHEN, CDR2 SYDVKM. V lost 6 bases and J lost 6; bases outside the gene matches: 7. The CDR3 is made up of 15 amino acids. CDR3 coding DNA: TGTGCCAGCAGCCGCGCCGGGACAGGGGGTCAGCCCCAGCATTTT. Protein: CASSRAGTGGQPQHF.

J is TRBJ2-1 and V is TRBV18; 7 nucleotides agree with TRBD2. The CDR3 has 15 residues. Germline lookup yields CDR1 KGHSH and CDR2 LQKENI. V lost 5 bases, J lost 0 bases, and 4 bases stayed unmatched. The CDR3 loop is CASSIAGGSYNEQFF. The CDR3 DNA reads TGTGCCAGCTCAATAGCGGGCGGCTCCTACAATGAGCAGTTCTTC.